The 29 T cell receptor beta chains below were found in one sample sequenced in a study of T cells in Graves' hyperthyroidism and ophthalmopathy (dated by TCRdb to about 2019). The library came from multiplex PCR. Sequencing took place on an Illumina HiSeq 2000. The TCR beta CDR3 regions were amplified from RNA transcripts. The TCR CDR3 was subjected to a first round of RT-PCR using the HTBI primer set and the Qiagen OneStep RT-PCR kit. The raw public data were reprocessed by TCRdb itself: fastp quality trimming at Q25, MiXCR clonotype calling, in-frame beta chains only. Each record represents a unique CDR3 protein, reported with the most common genes and DNA among its rows. The sample has some 600,000 distinct CDR3 sequences on record, about 15% of them singletons. The top ten clones comprise roughly 5.7% of the sample. The sample taken for sequencing was blood. Receptors originate from a woman in her thirties with Graves' hyperthyroidism that later progressed to Graves' ophthalmopathy.

This clonotype was seen repeatedly, ten times or more. V gene TRBV4-3 combines with J gene TRBJ2-1; D perhaps matches TRBD1 (6 bases). Germline V lookup: CDR1 LGHNA, CDR2 YSLEER. CDR3 size: 15 residues. Trimming left V 1 base short and J 1 base short, with 8 bases between. The CDR3 protein is CASSQGRGSYNEQFF. CDR3 bases: TGCGCCAGCAGCCAAGGCAGGGGATCCTACAATGAGCAGTTCTTC.

This clonotype was seen many times. The chain couples TRBV30 to TRBJ2-5; no firm D call. Between the trimmed V and J ends, which lost 3 bases and 5 bases, there was a span of 19 bases. The CDR3 covers 15 residues. Germline CDR1 is GTSNPN and CDR2 is SVGIG (reference sequence). The CDR3 DNA follows: TGTGCCTGGAGCGACGGGCTAAGGCTCCCTGAGACCCAGTACTTC. Translated, it gives CAWSDGLRLPETQYF.

At least ten counts were recorded for this clonotype. The chain combines TRBV11-2 with TRBJ2-5; D is unclear. The CDR3 has 14 residues. Per the germline V gene, CDR1 is SGHAT and CDR2 is FQNNGV. The V gene lost 0 bases and the J gene lost 2 bases, with 7 bases spanning the gap. The CDR3 coding sequence is TGTGCCAGCAGCTTAGAGGGAATACAAGAGACCCAGTACTTC. Translated: CASSLEGIQETQYF.

This clonotype appeared many times. DNA of the CDR3: TGTGCCAGCAGTTTCAGCGGGCAAGTCTCTGGGGCCAACGTCCTGACTTTC. It specifies CASSFSGQVSGANVLTF. The chain has TRBV28 and TRBJ2-6; perhaps TRBD2 as D (6 bases). CDR1 and CDR2 from the germline V gene are MDHEN and SYDVKM. The length of the CDR3 is 17 residues. The V gene lost 3 bases and the J gene lost 0 bases, with 12 bases spanning the gap.

This chain uses TRBV30 with TRBJ1-1, with a weak D call TRBD1 (6 bases). This CDR3 has 14 residues. CDR1 and CDR2 (germline): GTSNPN, SVGIG (reference sequence). The V end lost 2 bases, the J end lost 7 bases, and 17 bases lay between the germline ends. The DNA for the CDR3 is TGTGCCTGGAGTTCCTTCGTAAGGGGGAGTGAAGCTTTCTTT. It translates to CAWSSFVRGSEAFF. Full variable domain (remainder filled in from reference TRBV30 and TRBJ1-1): SQTIHQWPATLVQPVGSPLSLECTVEGTSNPNLYWYRQAAGRGLQLLFYSVGIGQISSEVPQNLSASRPQDRQFILSSKKLLLSDSGFYLCAWSSFVRGSEAFFGQGTRLTVV.

Turning to this clonotype: Germline and junction disagree at one end, which may indicate a read error. This chain uses TRBV7-9 with TRBJ2-7; 11 positions match TRBD2. CDR3 length: 15 residues. The germline V gene has CDR1 SEHNR and CDR2 FQNEAQ (reference sequence). The CDR3 loop is CASTLAGGIEYEQYF. In nucleotides, the CDR3 is TGTGCCAGCACCTTAGCGGGAGGGATTGAATACGAGCAGTACTTC.

This clonotype has just a few counts. The V and J genes are TRBV25-1 and TRBJ2-7; D is perhaps TRBD2 (6 bases). Trimming pared 6 bases from V and 0 bases from J, leaving 15 bases between. This CDR3 has 15 residues. CDR1 MGHDK and CDR2 SYGVNS come from the germline V gene. CDR3 bases: TGTGCCAGCAGGCTGACTAGTTCGTCCTCCTACGAGCAGTACTTC. Its protein product is CASRLTSSSSYEQYF.

As to this clonotype: One base away lies a much larger clone, so this may be a sequencing read error. V gene TRBV30 combines with J gene TRBJ1-2, with no clear D. The germline V gene has CDR1 GTSNPN and CDR2 SVGIG (reference sequence). The length of the CDR3 is 12 residues. The DNA for the CDR3 is TGTGCTGGAAACGGACGGGCCTATGGCTACACCTTC. Encoded protein: CAGNGRAYGYTF. Filled out from reference TRBV30 and TRBJ1-2, the complete variable domain reads SQTIHQWPATLVQPVGSPLSLECTVEGTSNPNLYWYRQAAGRGLQLLFYSVGIGQISSEVPQNLSASRPQDRQFILSSKKLLLSDSGFYLCAGNGRAYGYTFGSGTRLTVV.

This clonotype came up many times. The chain couples TRBV12-3 or TRBV12-4 to TRBJ2-1; TRBD2 agrees at 14 bases. Trimming cost V 5 bases and J 12 bases; bases outside gene matches: 12. The CDR3 extends over 16 amino acids. This CDR3 reads CASSPTGLAGGRAQFF. CDR3 coding DNA: TGTGCCAGCAGTCCAACAGGACTAGCGGGAGGACGCGCGCAGTTCTTC.

This clonotype was picked up many times. This chain joins TRBV6-2 or TRBV6-3 and TRBJ1-4; perhaps TRBD1 as D (5 bases). Germline V gene sequence: CDR1 MNHEY, CDR2 SVGEGT. V was trimmed by 8 bases and J by 8 bases, leaving 18 bases between them. This CDR3 region has 14 residues. CDR3 residues: CASSTAGFREKLFF. CDR3 sequence (DNA): TGTGCCAGCTCGACCGCAGGGTTTCGGGAAAAACTGTTTTTT.

There are many counts of this clonotype. This rearrangement joins TRBV12-3 or TRBV12-4 to TRBJ2-7; D perhaps matches TRBD1 (6 bases). The CDR3 extends over 13 amino acids. V shed 5 bases and J shed 5 bases, with 13 bases lying between them. The CDR3 loop is CASSTANRDEQYF. The DNA of the CDR3 is TGTGCCAGCAGTACCGCCAACAGGGACGAGCAGTACTTC.

This clonotype was seen ten or more times. The rearrangement uses TRBV12-3 or TRBV12-4 and TRBJ2-7, with D unresolved. The CDR3 has 13 residues. With 3 bases removed from V and 1 base from J, the gap between germline ends came to 7 bases. CDR3 coding DNA: TGTGCCAGCAGTTTGGAAGATTCCTACGAGCAGTACTTC. Translated, it gives CASSLEDSYEQYF.

This clonotype showed up many times. This chain links TRBV29-1 with TRBJ1-1; D ambiguous. Germline V CDR1 and CDR2: SQVTM, ANQGSEA. This CDR3 has 11 residues. The V end was cut by 3 bases, the J end by 11 bases, with 13 bases between. CDR3 residues: CSVDVGILAFF. Here the CDR3 DNA reads TGCAGCGTTGATGTGGGGATACTGGCTTTCTTT.

There are many counts of this clonotype. The CDR3 sequence is CASSSQSTQYF. In DNA, the CDR3 is TGTGCCAGCAGCTCCCAATCAACCCAGTACTTC. The rearrangement joins TRBV11-1 to TRBJ2-5; D uncertain. Trimming left V 4 bases short and J 8 bases short, with 8 bases between. The CDR3 is made up of 11 amino acids. The germline gives CDR1 SGHAT, CDR2 FQDESV (reference sequence). Looking up the rest from reference TRBV11-1 and TRBJ2-5 gives the full variable domain: EAEVAQSPRYKITEKSQAVAFWCDPISGHATLYWYRQILGQGPELLVQFQDESVVDDSQLPKDRFSAERLKGVDSTLKIQPAELGDSAMYLCASSSQSTQYFGPGTRLLVL.

This clonotype was detected ten times or more. The CDR3 sequence is CASSFTPTRNEQFF. CDR3 nucleotide sequence: TGTGCCAGCAGCTTTACCCCTACGCGCAATGAGCAGTTCTTC. The chain employs TRBV7-2 and TRBJ2-1; D is ambiguous. The CDR3 spans 14 residues. The germline gives CDR1 SGHTA, CDR2 FQGNSA. V was pared by 3 bases and J by 6 bases, with 12 bases between.

The table lists this clonotype with a few counts. The chain has TRBV12-3 or TRBV12-4 and TRBJ1-2; D ambiguous. This CDR3 comprises 13 residues. V lost 6 bases and J 6 bases, leaving 14 bases between the germline ends. This CDR3 reads CASSPSLVDGYTF. The CDR3, as DNA: TGTGCCAGCAGCCCGAGTCTCGTTGATGGCTACACCTTC.

This clonotype was recorded many times. The V gene is TRBV5-8, the J gene TRBJ1-2; D ambiguous. The CDR3 consists of 15 residues. Germline assignment: CDR1 SGHTS and CDR2 YDEGEE. Trimming stripped 5 bases from V and 3 bases from J, with 17 bases between. The CDR3 bases are TGTGCCAGCAGGTTCACCCGACTTATGGACTATGGCTACACCTTC. It translates to CASRFTRLMDYGYTF.

This clonotype has at least ten counts. The chain has TRBV12-3 or TRBV12-4 and TRBJ1-1; the D gene is possibly TRBD1 (5 bases). Trimming removed 0 bases at V and 11 bases at J, with 19 bases between. This CDR3 is built from 15 residues. CDR3 coding DNA: TGTGCCAGCAGTTTAGCGCCCATGGACCGGGGACGGGCTTTCTTT. This codes for CASSLAPMDRGRAFF.

This clonotype was found many times. This chain connects TRBV20-1 to TRBJ2-7; TRBD2 agrees at 11 bases. J was trimmed by 6 bases and V by 3 bases; bases with no gene match: 10. Per the germline V gene, CDR1 is DFQATT and CDR2 is SNEGSKA (reference sequence). CDR3 size: 15 residues. In DNA form, the CDR3 reads TGCAGTGCTAGTGGTTCGAGTAGCGGGAGGGTCGAGCAGTACTTC. Its translation: CSASGSSSGRVEQYF.

This clonotype was seen at least ten times. V and J are TRBV7-9 and TRBJ1-2, with unresolved D. V shed 0 bases and J shed 2 bases, with 10 bases lying between them. The CDR3 extends over 15 amino acids. Germline loops: CDR1 SEHNR, CDR2 FQNEAQ (reference sequence). CDR3 DNA sequence: TGTGCCAGCAGCTTAGCGGACGGGTCCAACTATGGCTACACCTTC. It is translated as CASSLADGSNYGYTF.

The gene calls are TRBV20-1 and TRBJ2-3; D perhaps matches TRBD2 (7 bases). V gave up 6 bases and J gave up 2 bases, with 18 bases separating them. CDR3 size: 15 residues. The germline gives CDR1 DFQATT, CDR2 SNEGSKA (reference sequence). The DNA for the CDR3 is TGCAGTGCAGGGGGGGGGGGAGCCACCACAGATACGCAGTATTTT. This translates into CSAGGGGATTDTQYF.

The rearrangement links TRBV6-2 or TRBV6-3 to TRBJ2-3; the match to TRBD2 covers 10 bases. The CDR3 is 16 amino acids. CDR1 is MNHEY and CDR2 is SVGEGT in the germline V gene. With 6 bases clipped from V and 5 bases from J, the junction kept 11 bases outside the gene matches. DNA of the CDR3: TGTGCCAGCAGAACCTTCAGCGGGAGGGCCGTAGATACGCAGTATTTT. Translated: CASRTFSGRAVDTQYF.

CDR3 bases: TGTGCCTGGAGTACCAGGGGTATTGGGGAGCAGTTCTTC. The encoded protein is CAWSTRGIGEQFF. This chain joins TRBV30 and TRBJ2-1, with D tentatively TRBD1 (6 bases). The V and J ends lost 2 bases and 10 bases respectively, with 15 bases between them. This CDR3 has 13 residues. Germline CDR1 is GTSNPN and CDR2 is SVGIG (reference sequence).

For this clonotype: An end of the junction differs from the germline gene, which may be a read error. This chain's CDR3 is CASSRQGDQPEHF. CDR3 bases: TGTGCCAGCAGCCGACAGGGGGATCAGCCCGAGCATTTT. This chain uses TRBV7-2 with TRBJ1-5; 9 bases align to TRBD1. The CDR3 is 13 amino acids. Per the germline V gene, CDR1 is SGHTA and CDR2 is FQGNSA. The full variable domain, completed using reference TRBV7-2 and TRBJ1-5, is GAGVSQSPSNKVTEKGKDVELRCDPISGHTALYWYRQSLGQGLEFLIYFQGNSAPDKSGLPSDRFSAERTGGSVSTLTIQRTQQEDSAVYLCASSRQGDQPEHFGDGTRLSIL.

This clonotype was counted many times. The genes are TRBV19 and TRBJ2-3; 11 bases agree with TRBD2. The V segment lost 5 bases and the J segment 2 bases; nucleotides outside the gene matches: 6. CDR1 is LNHDA and CDR2 is SQIVND in the germline V gene (reference sequence). CDR3 length equals 16 residues. CDR3 protein: CASSPLAGGYTDTQYF. The CDR3 region has the DNA TGTGCCAGTAGTCCCCTAGCGGGAGGATACACAGATACGCAGTATTTT.

In this sample, this clonotype turned up many times. The rearrangement uses TRBV12-3 or TRBV12-4 and TRBJ2-2; D is tentatively TRBD1 or TRBD2 (5 bases each). The CDR3 runs to 15 residues. Deletions cut 5 bases from V and 6 bases from J, with 16 bases between. Here the CDR3 DNA reads TGTGCCAGCAGTGTGGACTCAGGGAGAGCCGGGGAGCTGTTTTTT. Its protein is CASSVDSGRAGELFF.

This clonotype was recorded many times. This rearrangement joins TRBV7-8 to TRBJ2-5; 10 bases align to TRBD1. Trimming removed 8 bases from V and 5 bases from J; junction bases left unmatched: 11. The CDR3 is 15 residues long. The germline V gene encodes CDR1 SGHVS and CDR2 FQNEAQ. This CDR3 is CASFRRQGAGETQYF. Written as DNA, the CDR3 is TGTGCCAGCTTCCGTCGACAGGGGGCCGGGGAGACCCAGTACTTC.

The CDR3 loop is CATSGTVAYEQYF. CDR3 nucleotide sequence: TGTGCTACTAGTGGGACGGTTGCCTACGAGCAGTACTTC. The V call is TRBV19, the J call TRBJ2-7, with D tentatively TRBD1 or TRBD2 (5 bases each). This CDR3 is built from 13 residues. Germline CDR1 and CDR2: LNHDA and SQIVND (reference sequence).

The table lists this clonotype with many counts. V is TRBV7-2 and J is TRBJ2-3, with D unclear. Germline V gene sequence: CDR1 SGHTA, CDR2 FQGNSA. V lost 2 bases and J lost 2, with 8 bases in between. The CDR3 is 14 amino acids. The CDR3: CASSLLGSTDTQYF. The CDR3 DNA reads as TGTGCCAGCAGCTTATTGGGCTCCACAGATACGCAGTATTTT.